A single sample gave rise to the 21 T cell receptor beta chains below, sequenced in a study of blood T cell repertoires in COVID-19. TCRdb's copy holds only in-frame clones and misses some; the assay was immunoSEQ multiplex PCR. The sample contains around 23,000 clones, around 72% of which appear only once. Sequenced sample: peripheral blood. The origin of the receptors is a woman older than 75 with acute or convalescent COVID-19.

J is TRBJ2-7 and V is TRBV4-1; maybe TRBD2 (5 bases). The CDR3 consists of 15 residues. Trimming removed 0 bases at V and 5 bases at J, with 14 bases between. Per germline, CDR1 MGHRA and CDR2 YSYEKL. The CDR3 bases are TGCGCCAGCAGCCAAGAACTAAGGCGGGTCGACGAGCAGTACTTC. This encodes CASSQELRRVDEQYF.

The CDR3 sequence: CASRRAGRGETQYF. The CDR3 DNA sequence: TGTGCCAGCAGAAGAGCGGGGCGGGGGGAGACCCAGTACTTC. The chain has TRBV2 and TRBJ2-5; 7 bases match TRBD2. V lost 6 bases to trimming and J lost 5 bases; unmatched junction nucleotides: 9. The CDR3 is 14 amino acids. From germline, CDR1 is SNHLY and CDR2 FYNNEI. The complete variable domain, with remaining parts taken from reference TRBV2 and TRBJ2-5, reads EPEVTQTPSHQVTQMGQEVILRCVPISNHLYFYWYRQILGQKVEFLVSFYNNEISEKSEIFDDQFSVERPDGSNFTLKIRSTKLEDSAMYFCASRRAGRGETQYFGPGTRLLVL.

V is TRBV28 and J is TRBJ2-7; TRBD2 agrees at 11 bases. Germline V gene sequence: CDR1 MDHEN, CDR2 SYDVKM. With V trimmed by 5 bases and J by 0 bases, 9 bases remained unmatched. The CDR3 contains 17 residues. In DNA, the CDR3 is TGTGCCAGCAGTACCTCATCTAGCGGGGGGCACTCCTACGAGCAGTACTTC. It translates to CASSTSSSGGHSYEQYF.

The chain joins TRBV14 to TRBJ1-1, with TRBD1 matching over 8 bases. Germline values: CDR1 SGHDN, CDR2 FVKESK. V shed 6 bases, J shed 11 bases, and the junction held 5 bases outside the gene matches. The CDR3 spans 11 residues. For the CDR3, the DNA is TGTGCCAGCAGGTCGAGGACAGGGGCTTTCTTT. Translated: CASRSRTGAFF. Filled out from reference TRBV14 and TRBJ1-1, the complete variable domain reads EAGVTQFPSHSVIEKGQTVTLRCDPISGHDNLYWYRRVMGKEIKFLLHFVKESKQDESGMPNNRFLAERTGGTYSTLKVQPAELEDSGVYFCASRSRTGAFFGQGTRLTVV.

This clone was detected only a few times. V usage is TRBV7-2 and J usage is TRBJ1-5; D gene uncertain. Germline V gene data show CDR1 as SGHTA and CDR2 as FQGNSA. V gave up 5 bases and J gave up 5 bases, with 13 bases separating them. The CDR3 covers 14 residues. The CDR3 bases are TGTGCCAGCAGCAACTATGGGAGAGATCAGCCCCAGCATTTT. Translating gives CASSNYGRDQPQHF.

For this clone: A much larger clone sits a single nucleotide away, making a read error possible. The rearrangement joins TRBV6-6 to TRBJ1-2; a possible D gene is TRBD1 (5 bases). Trimming removed 5 bases at V and 0 bases at J, with 19 bases between. Per the germline V gene, CDR1 is MNHNY and CDR2 is SVGAGI (reference sequence). The CDR3 has 17 amino acids. The CDR3 loop reads CASSPSRERGANYGYTF. The DNA of the CDR3 is TGTGCCAGCAGTCCATCCCGGGAGAGGGGAGCTAACTATGGCTACACCTTC.

This clone came up a few times. The V gene is TRBV9, the J gene TRBJ2-5; no clear D gene. Germline V gene data show CDR1 as SGDLS and CDR2 as YYNGEE. The CDR3 is 12 residues long. V was cut by 3 bases and J by 5 bases, with 8 bases left in between. CDR3 residues: CASSGPRETQYF. The CDR3 coding sequence is TGTGCCAGCAGCGGTCCCAGGGAGACCCAGTACTTC.

This clone was seen a handful of times. The chain links TRBV18 to TRBJ2-6, with TRBD2 identical over 10 bases. Germline CDR1 reads KGHSH; CDR2 reads LQKENI. V shed 0 bases, J shed 0 bases, and the junction held 5 bases outside the gene matches. The CDR3 is 19 residues long. In DNA form, the CDR3 reads TGTGCCAGCTCACCACCGGCTAGCGGGAGCCCCTCTGGGGCCAACGTCCTGACTTTC. As protein: CASSPPASGSPSGANVLTF.

The CDR3 is CASPTREAFF. The CDR3 nucleotides read TGTGCCAGCCCCACGAGGGAAGCTTTCTTT. The chain employs TRBV21-1 and TRBJ1-1. TRBV21-1 is deemed a pseudogene. There are 10 residues in the CDR3.

This clone has a single count. CDR3 DNA sequence: TGTGCCAGCAGGCAGGCCCTTAATCAGCCCCAGCATTTT. This codes for CASRQALNQPQHF. The chain has TRBV2 and TRBJ1-5; D not certain. The CDR3 spans 13 residues. The germline V and J ends were trimmed by 6 bases and 4 bases, with 10 bases remaining between them. In germline, CDR1 is SNHLY, CDR2 FYNNEI.

The gene calls are TRBV6-5 and TRBJ2-3; 8 nucleotides align to TRBD2. CDR3 size: 16 residues. From germline, CDR1 is MNHEY and CDR2 SVGAGI. V dropped 2 bases and J dropped 3; count of bases not matched to a gene: 7. In nucleotides, the CDR3 is TGTGCCAGCAGTTACGGAGCGGGAGATTGGACAGATACGCAGTATTTT. Encoded protein: CASSYGAGDWTDTQYF.

V is TRBV5-1 and J is TRBJ2-5; TRBD1 is a possible D gene (5 bases). Germline values: CDR1 SGHRS, CDR2 YFSETQ. The V and J ends lost 4 bases and 5 bases respectively, with 18 bases between them. This CDR3 has 15 amino acids. The CDR3 nucleotides are TGCGCCAGCAGCGCCCTGGACACGGCCGAGGAGACCCAGTACTTC. Amino acids: CASSALDTAEETQYF.

J is TRBJ2-7 and V is TRBV5-4, with 8 bases that match TRBD2. Germline CDR1 SGHNT, CDR2 YYREEE (reference sequence). This CDR3 is 16 amino acids long. J gave up 0 bases and V 4 bases, and 9 bases lay outside the gene matches. CDR3: CASSPDGGGSSYEQYF. DNA for the CDR3: TGTGCCAGCAGCCCTGACGGGGGGGGGAGCTCCTACGAGCAGTACTTC.

V usage is TRBV30 and J usage is TRBJ1-2, with a tentative D call TRBD1 (5 bases). This CDR3 is 14 amino acids long. V was trimmed by 2 bases and J by 0 bases, leaving 10 bases between them. Germline V CDR1 and CDR2: GTSNPN, SVGIG (reference sequence). The CDR3 bases are TGTGCCTGGAGTCCGGGGGGGGCTAACTATGGCTACACCTTC. Translating gives CAWSPGGANYGYTF.

The V and J genes are TRBV5-1 and TRBJ1-4; 7 nucleotides align to TRBD1. This CDR3 has 15 residues. The germline gives CDR1 SGHRS, CDR2 YFSETQ. Losses at the gene ends were 5 bases for V and 0 bases for J; bases not matched to a gene: 4. The CDR3 coding sequence is TGCGCCAGCAGTTCTCAGGGGGCAACTAATGAAAAACTGTTTTTT. This codes for CASSSQGATNEKLFF.

In its sample, this clone was seen a few times. This chain uses TRBV10-3 with TRBJ2-1; 7 positions agree with TRBD1. The junction had 9 bases not matched to a gene; V was cut back by 0 bases and J by 10 bases. The CDR3 consists of 15 residues. Germline CDR1 is ENHRY and CDR2 is SYGVKD. CDR3 loop: CAISESTMGQKEQFF. In DNA form, the CDR3 reads TGTGCCATCAGTGAGTCGACTATGGGACAGAAAGAGCAGTTCTTC.

V usage is TRBV18 and J usage is TRBJ1-6; 8 bases match TRBD1. Germline V gene lookup returns CDR1 KGHSH and CDR2 LQKENI. This CDR3 comprises 14 residues. The V gene end was trimmed by 5 bases and the J gene end by 7 bases; junction bases not matched to a gene: 4. The CDR3 loop is CASSSTGENSPLHF. CDR3 DNA: TGTGCCAGCTCATCGACAGGGGAAAATTCACCCCTCCACTTT.

This clone has just a few counts. The V call is TRBV6-5, the J call TRBJ1-6, with 9 bases matching TRBD1. J was trimmed by 10 bases and V by 1 base; bases with no gene match: 5. The CDR3 runs 15 residues. Germline assignment: CDR1 MNHEY and CDR2 SVGAGI. CDR3 in DNA: TGTGCCAGCAGTTACTTCGGGACAGGGAAATCACCCCTCCACTTT. The encoded protein is CASSYFGTGKSPLHF.

The chain is built from TRBV15 and TRBJ1-2; 7 nucleotides line up with TRBD1. The CDR3 spans 14 residues. CDR1 and CDR2 from the germline V gene are LNHNV and YYDKDF (reference sequence). With V trimmed by 0 bases and J by 6 bases, 4 bases remained unmatched. The CDR3 spells CATSRERGQDGYTF. In nucleotides, the CDR3 is TGTGCCACCAGCAGAGAGAGGGGGCAGGATGGCTACACCTTC.

The V and J genes are TRBV6-5 and TRBJ1-2; a weak D match, TRBD1 (5 bases). CDR3 length: 13 amino acids. CDR1 is MNHEY and CDR2 is SVGAGI in the germline V gene. Trimming removed 7 bases from V and 6 bases from J, with 15 bases in between. This CDR3 reads CASTEPQVNGYTF. CDR3 coding DNA: TGTGCCAGCACCGAGCCACAGGTGAATGGCTACACCTTC.

The chain couples TRBV7-2 to TRBJ2-3; 7 bases fit TRBD2. The V segment lost 1 base and the J segment 4 bases; nucleotides outside the gene matches: 14. The CDR3 loop spans 18 amino acids. Germline lookup yields CDR1 SGHTA and CDR2 FQGNSA. CDR3 sequence: CASSLDLGGSSGSDTQYF. CDR3 bases: TGTGCCAGCAGCTTAGATCTGGGTGGTTCTAGCGGCTCAGATACGCAGTATTTT.